These T cell receptor beta chains were read from a single sample in a study of T cells in localized non-small cell lung cancer. Sequenced by immunoSEQ multiplex PCR; TCRdb stores in-frame clones only, minus some. The sample carries under 20,000 clones, over 75% recorded once. The sample was peripheral blood, taken before any cancer treatment. These receptors were obtained from a man aged 40 to 75 with stage I lung adenocarcinoma. Both conserved end residues are trimmed from each CDR3.

v_call	j_call	cdr3_length	cdr3_aa
TRBV11-2	TRBJ1-1	10	ASSYPNTEAF
TRBV19	TRBJ2-5	12	ANSIADSQETQY
TRBV5-1	TRBJ1-2	12	ASSRQGAGAGYT
TRBV12-5	TRBJ1-3	13	ASGLSGNSGNTIY
TRBV7-2	TRBJ1-2	10	ASTPLGVGYT
TRBV9	TRBJ2-6	11	ASTAGPPSVLT
TRBV25-1	TRBJ1-2	13	ASSDVAGVSRGYT
TRBV2	TRBJ2-2	13	ASRGLAGGTGELF
TRBV6-1	TRBJ1-1	11	ASSLGKNTEAF
TRBV5-4	TRBJ2-2	13	ASSPNLRGTGELF
TRBV28	TRBJ1-1	8	ASVQGEAF
TRBV5-1	TRBJ2-2	12	ASSLGRLTGELF
TRBV28	TRBJ1-2	9	ASSRAIGYT
TRBV7-9	TRBJ2-1	16	ASSSLGSSGSSYNEQF
TRBV6-6	TRBJ1-2	12	ASSYSEGSGGYT
TRBV10-3	TRBJ2-2	12	AIRPSTNTGELF
TRBV6-5	TRBJ2-5	12	ASSTGLASETQY
TRBV5-5	TRBJ2-2	11	ASSLGSTGELF
TRBV5-4	TRBJ2-7	14	ASSRGAGQETYEQY
TRBV19	TRBJ1-5	14	ASSSQGQGAGQPQH
TRBV30	TRBJ1-1	16	AWSVGAGGRRVKKEAF
TRBV5-4	TRBJ1-6	14	ASSLGGSSYNSPLH
TRBV6-1	TRBJ1-5	14	ASSEAVRDYRQPQH
TRBV19	TRBJ2-7	11	ASSSSGSYEQY
TRBV9	TRBJ1-1	13	ASSVAAMGNTEAF
TRBV6-1	TRBJ1-4	16	ASSDCPSLIVDNEKLF
TRBV5-1	TRBJ2-5	12	ASSQGGATETQY
TRBV14	TRBJ2-3	12	ASSQDLYTDTQY
TRBV19	TRBJ1-5	14	ASSITNRGRTQPQH
TRBV15	TRBJ2-1	17	ATSRDQGALGISYNEQF
TRBV27	TRBJ2-7	11	ASSFAGTVEQY
TRBV2	TRBJ2-3	12	ASSELQDTDTQY
TRBV9	TRBJ2-3	12	ASSVALSGDTQY
TRBV30	TRBJ2-2	11	AWSVGGSGELF
TRBV5-6	TRBJ1-2	12	ASSYRPTNYGYT
TRBV10-3	TRBJ2-5	9	ATRDEETQY
TRBV18	TRBJ1-5	11	ASSNGGNQPQH
TRBV7-6	TRBJ2-3	14	ASSLGGRGNTDTQY
TRBV27	TRBJ1-2	11	ASAITGGSGYT
TRBV4-2	TRBJ2-1	14	ASSSHSTLEGNEQF